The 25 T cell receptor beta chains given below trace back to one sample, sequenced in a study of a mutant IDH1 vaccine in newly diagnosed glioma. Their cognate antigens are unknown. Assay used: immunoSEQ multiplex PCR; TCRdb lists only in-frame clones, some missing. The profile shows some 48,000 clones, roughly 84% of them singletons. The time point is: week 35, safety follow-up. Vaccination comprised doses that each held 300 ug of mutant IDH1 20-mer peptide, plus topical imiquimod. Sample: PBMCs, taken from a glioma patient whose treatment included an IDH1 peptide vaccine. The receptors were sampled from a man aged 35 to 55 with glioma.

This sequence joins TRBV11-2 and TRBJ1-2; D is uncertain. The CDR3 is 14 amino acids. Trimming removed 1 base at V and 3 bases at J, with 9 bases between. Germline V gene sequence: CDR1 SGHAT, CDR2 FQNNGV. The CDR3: CASSLVDGDYGYTF. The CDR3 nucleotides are TGTGCCAGCAGCTTAGTGGACGGGGACTATGGCTACACCTTC.

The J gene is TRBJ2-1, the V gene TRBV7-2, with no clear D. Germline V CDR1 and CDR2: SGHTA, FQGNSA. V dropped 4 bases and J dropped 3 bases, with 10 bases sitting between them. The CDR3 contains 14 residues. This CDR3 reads CASSSGLIYNEQFF. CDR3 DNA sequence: TGTGCCAGCAGCTCTGGTTTGATCTACAATGAGCAGTTCTTC.

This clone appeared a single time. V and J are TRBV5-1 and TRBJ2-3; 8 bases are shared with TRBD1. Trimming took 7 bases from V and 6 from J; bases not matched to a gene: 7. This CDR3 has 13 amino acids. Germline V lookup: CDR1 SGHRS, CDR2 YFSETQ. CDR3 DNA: TGCGCCAGCGGTGAAACAGGGGGTGATACGCAGTATTTT. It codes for CASGETGGDTQYF. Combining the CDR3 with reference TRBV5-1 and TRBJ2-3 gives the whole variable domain KAGVTQTPRYLIKTRGQQVTLSCSPISGHRSVSWYQQTPGQGLQFLFEYFSETQRNKGNFPGRFSGRQFSNSRSEMNVSTLELGDSALYLCASGETGGDTQYFGPGTRLTVL.

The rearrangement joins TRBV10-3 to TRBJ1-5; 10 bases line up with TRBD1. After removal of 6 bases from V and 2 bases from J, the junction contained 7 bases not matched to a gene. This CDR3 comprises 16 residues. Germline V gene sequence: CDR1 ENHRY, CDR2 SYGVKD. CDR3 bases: TGTGCCATCAGCAGTGACAGGGGGCAAGGCAATCAGCCCCAGCATTTT. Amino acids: CAISSDRGQGNQPQHF.

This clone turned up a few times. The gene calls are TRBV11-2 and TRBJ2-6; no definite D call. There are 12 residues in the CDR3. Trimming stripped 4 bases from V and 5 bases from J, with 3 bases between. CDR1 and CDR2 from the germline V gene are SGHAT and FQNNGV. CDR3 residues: CASSSRANVLTF. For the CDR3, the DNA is TGTGCCAGCAGCTCAAGGGCCAACGTCCTGACTTTC.

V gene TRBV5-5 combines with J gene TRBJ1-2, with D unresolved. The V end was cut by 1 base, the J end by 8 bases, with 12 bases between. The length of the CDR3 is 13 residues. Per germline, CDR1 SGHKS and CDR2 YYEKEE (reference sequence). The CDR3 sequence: CASSLFLRAGYTF. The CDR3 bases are TGTGCCAGCAGCTTGTTCCTGAGGGCGGGCTACACCTTC.

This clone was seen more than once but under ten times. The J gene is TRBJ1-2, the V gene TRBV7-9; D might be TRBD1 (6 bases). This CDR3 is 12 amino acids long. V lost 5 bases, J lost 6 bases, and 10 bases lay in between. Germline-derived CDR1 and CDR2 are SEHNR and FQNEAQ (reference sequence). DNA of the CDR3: TGTGCCAGCAGCCCGGCAGGGGATGGCTACACCTTC. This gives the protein CASSPAGDGYTF.

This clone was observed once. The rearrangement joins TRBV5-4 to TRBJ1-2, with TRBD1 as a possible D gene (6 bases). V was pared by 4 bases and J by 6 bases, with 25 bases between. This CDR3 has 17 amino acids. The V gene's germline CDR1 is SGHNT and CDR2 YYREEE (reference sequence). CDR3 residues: CASSRQTQGLNPNGYTF. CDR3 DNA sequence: TGTGCCAGCAGCCGACAAACACAGGGACTCAATCCGAATGGCTACACCTTC.

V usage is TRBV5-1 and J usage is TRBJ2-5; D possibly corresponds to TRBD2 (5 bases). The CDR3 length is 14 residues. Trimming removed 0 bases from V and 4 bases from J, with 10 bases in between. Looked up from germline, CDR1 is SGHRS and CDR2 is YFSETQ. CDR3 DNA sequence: TGCGCCAGCAGCTTGGCCCGGGAAGGAGAGACCCAGTACTTC. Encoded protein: CASSLAREGETQYF.

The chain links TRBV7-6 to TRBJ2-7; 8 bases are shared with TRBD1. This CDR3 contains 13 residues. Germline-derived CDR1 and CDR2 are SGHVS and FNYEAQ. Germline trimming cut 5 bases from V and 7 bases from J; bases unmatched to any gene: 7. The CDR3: CASSPGQGGEQYF. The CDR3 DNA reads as TGTGCCAGCAGCCCCGGACAGGGCGGAGAGCAGTACTTC.

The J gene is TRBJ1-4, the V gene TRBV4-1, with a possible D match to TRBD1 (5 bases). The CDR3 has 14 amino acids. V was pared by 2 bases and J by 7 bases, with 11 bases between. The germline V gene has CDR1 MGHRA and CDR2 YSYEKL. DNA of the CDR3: TGCGCCAGCAGCCAAAATTACGGGGGTGAAAAACTGTTTTTT. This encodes CASSQNYGGEKLFF.

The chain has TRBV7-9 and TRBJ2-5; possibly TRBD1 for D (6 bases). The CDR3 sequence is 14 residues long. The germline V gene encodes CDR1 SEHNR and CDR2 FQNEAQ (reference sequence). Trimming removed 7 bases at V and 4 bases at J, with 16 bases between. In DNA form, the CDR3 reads TGTGCCAGCAATTTACAGGGTAGTTCAGAGACCCAGTACTTC. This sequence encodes CASNLQGSSETQYF.

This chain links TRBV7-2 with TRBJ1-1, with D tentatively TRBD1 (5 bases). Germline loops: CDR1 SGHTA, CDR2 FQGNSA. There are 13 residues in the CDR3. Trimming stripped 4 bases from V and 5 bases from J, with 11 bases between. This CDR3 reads CASSSRQWTEAFF. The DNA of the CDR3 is TGTGCCAGCAGCTCAAGACAGTGGACTGAAGCTTTCTTT.

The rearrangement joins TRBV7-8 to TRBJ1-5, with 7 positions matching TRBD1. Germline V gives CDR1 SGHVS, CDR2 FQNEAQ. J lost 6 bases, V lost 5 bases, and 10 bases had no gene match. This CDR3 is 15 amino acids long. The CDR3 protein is CASSARQGGSQPQHF. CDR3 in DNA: TGTGCCAGCAGCGCGCGACAGGGAGGTTCTCAGCCCCAGCATTTT.

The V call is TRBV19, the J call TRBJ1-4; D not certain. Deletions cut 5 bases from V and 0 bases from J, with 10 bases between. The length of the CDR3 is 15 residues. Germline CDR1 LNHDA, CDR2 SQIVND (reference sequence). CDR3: CASSPRSATNEKLFF. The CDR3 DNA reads TGTGCCAGTAGTCCCCGAAGTGCAACTAATGAAAAACTGTTTTTT. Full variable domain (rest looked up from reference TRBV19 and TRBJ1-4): DGGITQSPKYLFRKEGQNVTLSCEQNLNHDAMYWYRQDPGQGLRLIYYSQIVNDFQKGDIAEGYSVSREKKESFPLTVTSAQKNPTAFYLCASSPRSATNEKLFFGSGTQLSVL.

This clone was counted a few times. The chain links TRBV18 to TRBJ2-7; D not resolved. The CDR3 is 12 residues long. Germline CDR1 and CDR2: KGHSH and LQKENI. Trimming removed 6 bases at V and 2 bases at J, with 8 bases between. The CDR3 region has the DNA TGTGCCAGCTCCTCCGGTCCCTACGAGCAGTACTTC. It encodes CASSSGPYEQYF.

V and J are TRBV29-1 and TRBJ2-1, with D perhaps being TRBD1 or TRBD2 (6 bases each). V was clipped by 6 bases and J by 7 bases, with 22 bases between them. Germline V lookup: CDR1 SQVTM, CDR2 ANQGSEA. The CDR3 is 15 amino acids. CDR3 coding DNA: TGCAGCGTCCCAAGGGGGACACATGGGAGGAATGAGCAGTTCTTC. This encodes CSVPRGTHGRNEQFF.

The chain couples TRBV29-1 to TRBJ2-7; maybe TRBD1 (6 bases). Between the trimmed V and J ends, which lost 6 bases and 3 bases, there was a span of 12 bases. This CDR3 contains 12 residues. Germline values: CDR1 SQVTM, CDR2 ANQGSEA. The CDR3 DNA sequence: TGCAGCGTGACAGGTTCCTACTACGAGCAGTACTTC. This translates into CSVTGSYYEQYF.

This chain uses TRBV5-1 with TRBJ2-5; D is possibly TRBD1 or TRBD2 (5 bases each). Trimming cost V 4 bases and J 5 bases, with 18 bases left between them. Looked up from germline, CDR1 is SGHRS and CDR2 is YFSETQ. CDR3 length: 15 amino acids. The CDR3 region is CASSNLGDSGETQYF. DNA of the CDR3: TGCGCCAGCAGCAATTTGGGGGATTCTGGTGAGACCCAGTACTTC.

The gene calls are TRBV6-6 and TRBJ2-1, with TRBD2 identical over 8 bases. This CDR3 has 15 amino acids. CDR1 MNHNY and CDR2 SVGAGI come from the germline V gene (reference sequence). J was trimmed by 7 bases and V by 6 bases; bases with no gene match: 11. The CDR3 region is CASSPGAGGRNEQFF. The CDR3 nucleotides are TGTGCCAGCAGCCCGGGCGCGGGGGGAAGAAATGAGCAGTTCTTC.

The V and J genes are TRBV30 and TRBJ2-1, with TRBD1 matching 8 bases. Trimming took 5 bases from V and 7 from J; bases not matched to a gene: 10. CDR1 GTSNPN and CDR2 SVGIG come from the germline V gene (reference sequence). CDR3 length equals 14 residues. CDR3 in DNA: TGTGCCTGGGGGACAGGAGTCCGCGGGAATGAGCAGTTCTTC. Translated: CAWGTGVRGNEQFF.

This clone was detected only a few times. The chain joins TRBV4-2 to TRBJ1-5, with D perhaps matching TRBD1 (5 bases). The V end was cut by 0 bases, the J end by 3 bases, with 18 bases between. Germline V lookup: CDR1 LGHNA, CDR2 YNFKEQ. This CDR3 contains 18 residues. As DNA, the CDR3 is TGTGCCAGCAGCCAAGATAAGGGGACTCCTACTTACAATCAGCCCCAGCATTTT. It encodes CASSQDKGTPTYNQPQHF.

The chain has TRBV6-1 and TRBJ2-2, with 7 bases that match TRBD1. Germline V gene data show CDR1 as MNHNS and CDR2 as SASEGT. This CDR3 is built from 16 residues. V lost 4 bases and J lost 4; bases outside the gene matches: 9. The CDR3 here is CASSVQTGLVTGELFF. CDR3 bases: TGTGCCAGCAGTGTCCAGACAGGGTTGGTCACCGGGGAGCTGTTTTTT.

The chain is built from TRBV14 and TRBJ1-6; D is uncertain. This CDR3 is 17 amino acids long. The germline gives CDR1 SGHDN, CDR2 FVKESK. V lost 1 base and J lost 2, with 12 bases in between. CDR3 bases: TGTGCCAGCAGCCAAGGTACCCACCCTACCTATAATTCACCCCTCCACTTT. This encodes CASSQGTHPTYNSPLHF.

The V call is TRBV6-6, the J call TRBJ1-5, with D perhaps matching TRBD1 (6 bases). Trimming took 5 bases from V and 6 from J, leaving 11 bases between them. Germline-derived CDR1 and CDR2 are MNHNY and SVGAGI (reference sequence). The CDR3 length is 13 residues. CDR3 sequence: CASSARGFQPQHF. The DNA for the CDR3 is TGTGCCAGCAGTGCAAGGGGGTTTCAGCCCCAGCATTTT.